One sample yielded the 7 T cell receptor beta chains listed below, sequenced in a study of blood T cell repertoires in COVID-19. Using immunoSEQ multiplex PCR, the repertoire was profiled, and TCRdb retains in-frame clones only, with some absent. The sample has approximately 410,000 clones, about nine tenths seen once. Sequenced input: peripheral blood. The source of these receptors is a woman aged 25 to 39 with active or convalescent COVID-19.

CDR3 in DNA: TGTGCCAGCTCAGGACAGGCTAATTCACCCCTCCACTTT. This gives the protein CASSGQANSPLHF. This chain links TRBV19 with TRBJ1-6, with TRBD1 identical over 7 bases. With V trimmed by 9 bases and J by 6 bases, 5 bases remained unmatched. CDR3 length: 13 amino acids. In germline, CDR1 is LNHDA, CDR2 SQIVND (reference sequence). Filled out from reference TRBV19 and TRBJ1-6, the complete variable domain reads DGGITQSPKYLFRKEGQNVTLSCEQNLNHDAMYWYRQDPGQGLRLIYYSQIVNDFQKGDIAEGYSVSREKKESFPLTVTSAQKNPTAFYLCASSGQANSPLHFGNGTRLTVT.

In its sample, this clone was seen a few times. The chain has TRBV11-2 and TRBJ1-3, with 10 bases aligning to TRBD1. The V segment lost 5 bases and the J segment 4 bases; nucleotides outside the gene matches: 5. The V gene's germline CDR1 is SGHAT and CDR2 FQNNGV. The CDR3 loop spans 15 amino acids. The CDR3 here is CASSVGQGHGNTIYF. The CDR3 region has the DNA TGTGCCAGCAGCGTGGGACAGGGGCACGGAAACACCATATATTTT. Drawing the rest from reference TRBV11-2 and TRBJ1-3, the complete variable domain is EAGVAQSPRYKIIEKRQSVAFWCNPISGHATLYWYQQILGQGPKLLIQFQNNGVVDDSQLPKDRFSAERLKGVDSTLKIQPAKLEDSAVYLCASSVGQGHGNTIYFGEGSWLTVV.

V usage is TRBV20-1 and J usage is TRBJ1-2; D is ambiguous. The CDR3 spans 14 residues. The V gene's germline CDR1 is DFQATT and CDR2 SNEGSKA (reference sequence). V gave up 3 bases and J gave up 2 bases, with 13 bases separating them. In DNA, the CDR3 is TGCAGTGCTAGTCAATTTACTGCCAACTATGGCTACACCTTC. It is translated as CSASQFTANYGYTF.

This chain connects TRBV9 to TRBJ1-1; D is ambiguous. The CDR3 contains 12 residues. Trimming removed 3 bases from V and 10 bases from J, with 13 bases in between. Germline V gene lookup returns CDR1 SGDLS and CDR2 YYNGEE. The CDR3 DNA sequence: TGTGCCAGCAGCGCCCTGTTAACGGGAGCTTTCTTT. This sequence encodes CASSALLTGAFF.

CDR3 DNA sequence: TGTGCCAGCTACCCTTCCGGAGGACTAGGGGGCAATGAGCAGTTCTTC. This codes for CASYPSGGLGGNEQFF. This chain connects TRBV18 to TRBJ2-1, with D maybe TRBD2 (7 bases). The germline gives CDR1 KGHSH, CDR2 LQKENI. V shed 7 bases and J shed 6 bases, with 22 bases lying between them. The CDR3 length is 16 residues.

V and J are TRBV13 and TRBJ2-1; maybe TRBD2 (6 bases). V shed 5 bases and J shed 4 bases, with 12 bases lying between them. Per germline, CDR1 PRHDT and CDR2 FYEKMQ (reference sequence). The CDR3 length is 14 residues. In DNA, the CDR3 is TGTGCCAGCAGCCCCGCGGGACCTTACAATGAGCAGTTCTTC. It encodes CASSPAGPYNEQFF.

V usage is TRBV27 and J usage is TRBJ1-2; 7 nucleotides line up with TRBD1. CDR3 length: 18 amino acids. After removal of 5 bases from V and 4 bases from J, the junction contained 19 bases not matched to a gene. Germline V gene lookup returns CDR1 MNHEY and CDR2 SMNVEV (reference sequence). The CDR3 reads CASSPSRGKGGRVYGYTF. The CDR3 coding sequence is TGTGCCAGCAGTCCGAGTAGGGGTAAAGGGGGCCGCGTCTATGGCTACACCTTC.